The rows below give T cell receptor beta chains drawn from one sample of a study of blood T cell repertoires in COVID-19. Generated by immunoSEQ multiplex PCR, the TCRdb table keeps only in-frame clones and is missing some. The table lists 140,000 to 150,000 clones, roughly 86% of them singletons, with 1.5% to 2% in the top ten. Material for sequencing was peripheral blood. All receptors come from a man in his 70s with acute or convalescent COVID-19. The CDR3 runs from the conserved cysteine through the conserved F or W. Fields, in order: clone size, V gene, J gene, D gene, CDR3 DNA, CDR3 protein. D genes are given only for firm matches. Part of the rows lack a size; the others show once, few, many or a class for expanded clones.

-	TRBV6-5	TRBJ2-2	TRBD1	TGTGCCAGCAGTTACGGGCAGGGGGCCCCCGGGGAGCTGTTTTTT	CASSYGQGAPGELFF
-	TRBV5-4	TRBJ1-2	TRBD1	TGTGCCAGCAGCTTGGGGTTCGATACAGGGGCCTATGGCTACACCTTC	CASSLGFDTGAYGYTF
-	TRBV6-5	TRBJ2-7	TRBD1	TGTGCCAGCTTGGGGGACAGGGGGCAAGTCTACGAGCAGTACTTC	CASLGDRGQVYEQYF
-	TRBV18	TRBJ1-1	-	TGTGCCAGCTCACCACTGGACAGCCCGAGGAACACTGAAGCTTTCTTT	CASSPLDSPRNTEAFF
-	TRBV6-6	TRBJ2-1	-	TGTGCCAGCAGTTTTGAGGGTATAAATGAGCAGTTCTTC	CASSFEGINEQFF
-	TRBV27	TRBJ2-7	TRBD2	TGTGCCAGCAGTTTGGGACTAGCGGGAGTCGAGCAGTACTTC	CASSLGLAGVEQYF
-	TRBV3-1/TRBV3-2	TRBJ2-1	TRBD1	TGTGCCAGCAGCCAGGGACAGGCAGATCCGCTTAATCGTGAGCAGTTCTTC	CASSQGQADPLNREQFF
-	TRBV3-1/TRBV3-2	TRBJ2-7	TRBD2	TGTGCCAGCAGCCAACAGAGTAGCGGGGGAAACGAGCAGTACTTC	CASSQQSSGGNEQYF
-	TRBV15	TRBJ1-6	-	TGTGCCACCAGTATATACAGGGATAATTCACCCCTCCACTTT	CATSIYRDNSPLHF
once	TRBV28	TRBJ1-3	TRBD1	TGTGCCAGCAGTTTCCTGGGACAGGGGTCTATCTCTGGAAACACCATATATTTT	CASSFLGQGSISGNTIYF
-	TRBV15	TRBJ1-5	TRBD1	TGTGCCACCAGCAGCCTCCTCTCCCTAACAGGGGCGGTCGAGAATCAGCCCCAGCATTTT	CATSSLLSLTGAVENQPQHF
-	TRBV6-1	TRBJ1-1	-	TGTGCCAGCAGTGAATCCGGGATCCCCAACACTGAAGCTTTCTTT	CASSESGIPNTEAFF
-	TRBV11-3	TRBJ2-1	TRBD2	TGTGCCAGCAGCCCTAATCGTACGACTAGCGGTTACAATGAGCAGTTCTTC	CASSPNRTTSGYNEQFF
-	TRBV6-1	TRBJ1-1	-	TGTGCCAGCAGTGAAAACCCCAGGAACACTGAAGCTTTCTTT	CASSENPRNTEAFF
-	TRBV29-1	TRBJ2-7	-	TGCAGTGGAGGGGTGGGGGAGCAGTACTTC	CSGGVGEQYF
-	TRBV24-1	TRBJ1-4	TRBD1	TGTGCCACCAGTGACCACGGGACAGGGACCGAAAAACTGTTTTTT	CATSDHGTGTEKLFF
-	TRBV18	TRBJ1-2	-	TGTGCCAGCTCACCAGGTCTGACTTTTGGCTACACCTTC	CASSPGLTFGYTF
-	TRBV7-6	TRBJ2-7	TRBD2	TGTGCCAGCAGCTTAGTCCCGAAGGGACTAGTAGTCTACGAGCAGTACTTC	CASSLVPKGLVVYEQYF
-	TRBV5-1	TRBJ2-3	TRBD1	TGCGCCAGCAGCTTTCAGGACAGGAGCATGGATACGCAGTATTTT	CASSFQDRSMDTQYF
-	TRBV5-1	TRBJ2-3	-	TGCGCCAGCAGCTTGGGGGAGGCAGATACGCAGTATTTT	CASSLGEADTQYF
few	TRBV3-1/TRBV3-2	TRBJ1-5	-	TGTGCCAGCAGCCTGAGTGGTGATCAGCCCCAGCATTTT	CASSLSGDQPQHF
few	TRBV18	TRBJ1-2	TRBD1	TGTGCCAGCTCACCAGCCGGGACAGTTACAACTAGGAATGGCTACACCTTC	CASSPAGTVTTRNGYTF
few	TRBV7-9	TRBJ2-6	-	TGTGCCAGCCACTCATCAGGGGCCAACGTCCTGACTTTC	CASHSSGANVLTF
once	TRBV19	TRBJ2-2	TRBD1	TGTGCCAGTAGTGTGGGACAGGTACCGAACACCGGGGAGCTGTTTTTT	CASSVGQVPNTGELFF
-	TRBV6-1	TRBJ1-5	TRBD1	TGTGCCAGCAGTGAACAGGGGGCGCTTGGCAATCAGCCCCAGCATTTT	CASSEQGALGNQPQHF
-	TRBV27	TRBJ2-7	TRBD1	TGTGCCAGCACCTTGGGGACAGGGGGTACTGGCGAGCAGTACTTC	CASTLGTGGTGEQYF
-	TRBV28	TRBJ2-7	TRBD2	TGTGCCAGCAGGTCCAGGACTAGCGGGAGTTACGAGCAGTACTTC	CASRSRTSGSYEQYF
-	TRBV7-2	TRBJ2-1	-	TGTGCCAGCAGCCTAGGATCCAGCAATGAGCAGTTCTTC	CASSLGSSNEQFF
-	TRBV7-2	TRBJ2-6	TRBD1	TGTGCCAGCAGCCCGGGACAGCTTTATAGCTCTGGGGCCAACGTCCTGACTTTC	CASSPGQLYSSGANVLTF
-	TRBV5-1	TRBJ2-7	TRBD2	TGCGCCAGCAGCGCGGGACTAGAAAATAGACTCCTCTCCTACGAGCAGTACTTC	CASSAGLENRLLSYEQYF
-	TRBV3-1/TRBV3-2	TRBJ2-1	-	TGTGCTAGCAGCCAACAAATCGGCAGGGCGGTCGATGAGCAGTTCTTC	CASSQQIGRAVDEQFF
-	TRBV5-1	TRBJ2-2	TRBD1	TGCGCCAGCAGCTGGGGACAGGGGACCGGGGAGCTGTTTTTT	CASSWGQGTGELFF
-	TRBV5-4	TRBJ2-4	TRBD1	TGTGCCAGCAGCACCCCGGGACAGGCGAAAAACATTCAGTACTTC	CASSTPGQAKNIQYF
once	TRBV5-1	TRBJ2-1	TRBD1	TGCGCCAGCATCCGGACAGGGGGCCACAATGAGCAGTTCTTC	CASIRTGGHNEQFF
few	TRBV30	TRBJ1-4	TRBD1	TGTGCCTGGGGGGACAGTCACAATGAAAAACTGTTTTTT	CAWGDSHNEKLFF
-	TRBV2	TRBJ2-1	-	TGTGCCAGCAGTTCAAGACAGGGAGGCGTGAATGAGCAGTTCTTC	CASSSRQGGVNEQFF
-	TRBV25-1	TRBJ1-1	-	TGTGCCAGCAGTGCCCTGGGTGCGGGGCCGGCTGAAGCTTTCTTT	CASSALGAGPAEAFF
-	TRBV24-1	TRBJ1-1	-	TGTGCCACCTCTAGGGGTGGCACTGAAGCTTTCTTT	CATSRGGTEAFF
-	TRBV3-1/TRBV3-2	TRBJ2-1	TRBD2	TGTGCCAGCACTAGCGGGAGGTCCTACAATGAGCAGTTCTTC	CASTSGRSYNEQFF
-	TRBV12-5	TRBJ2-5	TRBD1	TGTGCTAGTGGCCCTGGACAGGGCCGCCAAGAGACCCAGTACTTC	CASGPGQGRQETQYF
-	TRBV6-6	TRBJ1-1	TRBD1	TGTGCCAGCAGCCACGGACAGGTTTTATTGAACACTGAAGCTTTCTTT	CASSHGQVLLNTEAFF
-	TRBV6-1	TRBJ2-3	-	TGTGCCAGCAGTGAGAATTGGCAGATAAGCACAGATACGCAGTATTTT	CASSENWQISTDTQYF
-	TRBV10-1	TRBJ1-5	-	TGCGCCAACAGGACATCCAGGGGCAATCAGCCCCAGCATTTT	CANRTSRGNQPQHF
-	TRBV3-1/TRBV3-2	TRBJ2-3	-	TGTGCCAGCAGCCAAAATCCAGGTACTAGCACAGATACGCAGTATTTT	CASSQNPGTSTDTQYF
-	TRBV29-1	TRBJ1-1	-	TGCAGCGTTGATAAGCGAGGCACTGAAGCTTTCTTT	CSVDKRGTEAFF
-	TRBV6-2/TRBV6-3	TRBJ2-7	TRBD2	TGTGCCAGCAGTTCGAAGCGGGGGGATTCCTACGAGCAGTACTTC	CASSSKRGDSYEQYF
-	TRBV19	TRBJ2-2	TRBD1	TGTGCCAGTAGCGGACAGGGGTACACCGGGGAGCTGTTTTTT	CASSGQGYTGELFF
-	TRBV29-1	TRBJ2-3	TRBD2	TGCAGCGTACGAGCAAGCGGGAGTGCGCAGTATTTT	CSVRASGSAQYF
-	TRBV5-1	TRBJ1-1	TRBD1	TGCGCCAGCAGCTGGGGACAGGCGGGTGAAGCTTTCTTT	CASSWGQAGEAFF
-	TRBV6-4	TRBJ1-2	-	TGTGCCAGCAGAGTGGACGGGGGACATGGCTACACCTTC	CASRVDGGHGYTF
-	TRBV28	TRBJ1-5	-	TGTGCCAGCAGCGAGACAGGAAGCAATCAGCCCCAGCATTTT	CASSETGSNQPQHF
-	TRBV18	TRBJ1-2	TRBD1	TGTGCCAGCTCCCCACCGGAACAGGGGGCGGCTGGCTACACCTTC	CASSPPEQGAAGYTF
-	TRBV2	TRBJ2-2	TRBD1	TGTGCCAGCAGACAGGGGACGAACACCGGGGAGCTGTTTTTT	CASRQGTNTGELFF
-	TRBV6-5	TRBJ1-1	TRBD1	TGTGCCAGCAGTTACCGCCGGGACAGGGCGAACACTGAAGCTTTCTTT	CASSYRRDRANTEAFF